Listed below are T cell receptor beta chains from one sample, sequenced in a study of cytomegalovirus exposure and HLA in healthy donors. TCRdb keeps only in-frame clones here, not all; method: immunoSEQ multiplex PCR. Of approximately 70,000 clones in the sample, about 74% are singletons; the top ten hold 8.5% to 14%. The sequenced material came from PBMCs. Receptors originate from a woman between 55 and 75 years old in good health and CMV-seropositive. CDR3s include the opening cysteine and the closing phenylalanine or tryptophan. The D gene is left open where the match is weak. Only some rows state a clone size, as once, few, many or a class for expanded clones.

d_call j_call clone_size v_call cdr3_aa cdr3_nt
. TRBJ1-1 few TRBV9 CASSPTTVSNTEAFF TGTGCCAGCAGCCCGACGACAGTTTCGAACACTGAAGCTTTCTTT
. TRBJ2-2 . TRBV7-9 CASSSNDGSPAGELFF TGTGCCAGCAGTTCCAACGACGGGAGTCCGGCCGGGGAGCTGTTTTTT
TRBD1 TRBJ2-2 . TRBV6-1 CASSGQGAYTGELFF TGTGCCAGCAGTGGACAGGGGGCGTACACCGGGGAGCTGTTTTTT
. TRBJ1-6 once TRBV30 CAWSYVGSGSPLHF TGTGCCTGGAGCTATGTAGGGAGCGGTTCACCCCTCCACTTT
TRBD1 TRBJ2-2 . TRBV28 CATSIMPGQGTNTGELFF TGTGCCACCAGTATCATGCCGGGACAGGGGACGAACACCGGGGAGCTGTTTTTT
. TRBJ1-4 . TRBV27 CASSLYAGGLNEKLFF TGTGCCAGCAGTTTATATGCGGGGGGACTTAATGAAAAACTGTTTTTT
. TRBJ2-5 . TRBV11-3 CASSYLQETQYF TGTGCCAGCAGCTACCTACAAGAGACCCAGTACTTC
. TRBJ1-5 . TRBV12-5 CASGHGRGQPQHF TGTGCTAGTGGACATGGACGGGGTCAGCCCCAGCATTTT
TRBD1 TRBJ2-3 few TRBV2 CASTGQGTDTQYF TGTGCCAGTACCGGACAGGGCACAGATACGCAGTATTTT
TRBD2 TRBJ2-1 few TRBV28 CASSSRLANYNEQFF TGTGCCAGCAGTTCTCGACTAGCGAATTACAATGAGCAGTTCTTC
TRBD1 TRBJ1-3 . TRBV6-6 CASTRGTDGNTIYF TGTGCCAGCACCCGGGGGACAGATGGAAACACCATATATTTT
. TRBJ1-4 many TRBV19 CASSPQRGQYEKLFF TGTGCCAGTAGTCCTCAACGAGGGCAGTATGAAAAACTGTTTTTT
. TRBJ1-1 . TRBV7-9 CASRAMNTEAFF TGTGCCAGCAGAGCAATGAACACTGAAGCTTTCTTT
TRBD1 TRBJ1-2 . TRBV7-2 CASSLGQGQIGGYTF TGTGCCAGCAGCTTAGGACAGGGTCAAATTGGCGGCTACACCTTC
. TRBJ1-5 . TRBV19 CASRTISGAQPQHF TGTGCCAGTAGGACCATCTCAGGGGCACAGCCCCAGCATTTT
. TRBJ2-1 . TRBV5-1 CASSLPQGEQFF TGCGCCAGCAGCTTGCCTCAGGGTGAGCAGTTCTTC
. TRBJ2-1 . TRBV28 CASSLLGSYNEQFF TGTGCCAGCAGTTTACTAGGTAGCTACAATGAGCAGTTCTTC
TRBD1 TRBJ1-2 . TRBV9 CASSWRGTGGYGYTF TGTGCCAGCAGCTGGCGGGGGACAGGGGGTTATGGCTACACCTTC
. TRBJ1-1 . TRBV6-5 CASSQKLLNTEAFF TGTGCCAGCAGCCAAAAACTCCTGAACACTGAAGCTTTCTTT
TRBD1 TRBJ1-2 once TRBV6-4 CASSKPGQPYPGYTF TGTGCCAGCAGTAAACCGGGACAGCCCTATCCAGGCTACACCTTC
. TRBJ2-1 few TRBV6-1 CASSLQGHGPDEQFF TGTGCCAGCAGCCTACAGGGACACGGACCCGATGAGCAGTTCTTC
. TRBJ1-2 . TRBV5-6 CASSLSGNYGYTF TGTGCCAGCAGCTTGTCGGGTAACTATGGCTACACCTTC
. TRBJ2-1 . TRBV9 CASSVGQGGYNEQFF TGTGCCAGCAGCGTAGGGCAGGGGGGATACAATGAGCAGTTCTTC
. TRBJ2-5 . TRBV7-7 CASSPSGTQETQYF TGTGCTAGCAGCCCCTCCGGGACACAAGAGACCCAGTACTTC
. TRBJ2-1 few TRBV7-2 CASSLGSPNEQFF TGTGCCAGCAGCTTAGGCAGTCCCAATGAGCAGTTCTTC
. TRBJ1-4 . TRBV19 CASSGGLYEKLFF TGTGCCAGTAGTGGAGGGTTATATGAAAAACTGTTTTTT
. TRBJ1-6 few TRBV6-5 CASSYRSGSPLHF TGTGCCAGCAGTTACAGGAGTGGTTCACCCCTCCACTTT
. TRBJ1-2 . TRBV2 CASSQLLLYGYTF TGTGCCAGCAGTCAACTCCTGTTGTATGGCTACACCTTC
. TRBJ1-1 . TRBV18 CASLWGTQNTEAFF TGTGCCAGCCTCTGGGGGACACAGAACACTGAAGCTTTCTTT
TRBD1 TRBJ1-2 . TRBV2 CASIPGQGNYGYTF TGTGCCAGCATCCCGGGACAGGGGAACTATGGCTACACCTTC
TRBD1 TRBJ2-7 . TRBV5-5 CASSLPAGTGYEQYF TGTGCCAGCAGCTTACCAGCTGGGACAGGGTACGAGCAGTACTTC
. TRBJ1-2 . TRBV30 CAWSVGRGYGYTF TGTGCCTGGAGTGTTGGCAGGGGCTATGGCTACACCTTC
TRBD1 TRBJ1-2 . TRBV5-1 CASGTQGDGYTF TGCGCCAGCGGAACCCAGGGGGATGGCTACACCTTC
. TRBJ2-1 . TRBV30 CAWRPKGLLYNEQFF TGTGCCTGGAGGCCGAAGGGGCTCCTGTACAATGAGCAGTTCTTC
. TRBJ1-5 once TRBV11-2 CASSPGDQPQHF TGTGCCAGCAGCCCGGGGGATCAGCCCCAGCATTTT
TRBD1 TRBJ2-7 . TRBV19 CASSDRVFYEQYF TGTGCCAGTAGCGACAGGGTTTTCTACGAGCAGTACTTC
. TRBJ2-7 . TRBV7-8 CASSPGQISLYEQYF TGTGCCAGCAGCCCCGGACAGATTTCTCTCTACGAGCAGTACTTC
TRBD1 TRBJ2-2 . TRBV6-5 CASRQGALGTGELFF TGTGCCAGCCGACAGGGGGCTTTGGGCACCGGGGAGCTGTTTTTT
TRBD1 TRBJ1-1 once TRBV19 CAAGTGGSRGTEAFF TGTGCAGCCGGGACAGGGGGCTCCAGAGGCACTGAAGCTTTCTTT
. TRBJ2-1 . TRBV29-1 CSVVGVSYNEQFF TGCAGCGTTGTAGGGGTGTCCTACAATGAGCAGTTCTTC